The source of this T cell receptor (beta chain) is a study of spatial heterogeneity in lung cancer. Turning to the study itself: Sequences of the beta chain were consistently detected in greater numbers than alpha-chain sequences.

Time point in this sample: blood at routine non-recurrence follow-up after resection. Whole RNA was taken from tumor, nontumor lung or frozen PBMC; it was then sequenced unsorted. TCRdb reprocessed the 5' RACE reads with MiXCR, giving one entry per CDR3 protein. The sample contains 1,000 to 1,500 distinct CDR3 sequences, about 28% of which appear only once. The V gene lost 6 bases and the J gene lost 5 bases, with 8 bases spanning the gap. The CDR3 length is 13 residues. Per germline, CDR1 SEHNR and CDR2 FQNEAQ (reference sequence). The rearrangement joins TRBV7-9 to TRBJ1-6, with TRBD1 as a possible D gene (5 bases). The material was PBMCs, obtained at follow-up. This receptor was obtained from a male donor with early-stage non-small cell lung cancer. The chain's CDR3 is CASSKQDNSPLHF. As DNA, the CDR3 is TGTGCCAGCAGTAAACAGGATAATTCACCCCTCCACTTT.